These T cell receptor beta chains were read from a single sample in a study of blood T cell repertoires in COVID-19. Using immunoSEQ multiplex PCR, the repertoire was profiled, and TCRdb retains in-frame clones only, with some absent. The table shows fewer than 200,000 clones, with 60% to 85% occurring only once. What was sequenced was peripheral blood. The receptors originated from a man aged 60 to 69 with acute or convalescent COVID-19. Both conserved end residues are part of each CDR3. The D gene is left open where the match is weak. Expanded clones get a size class; other rows say once, few or many, or leave the size out.

d_gene	v_gene	j_gene	abundance	CDR3aa	CDR3nt
TRBD1	TRBV28	TRBJ2-5	few	CASSQRGTGAKETQYF	TGTGCCAGCAGCCAGAGAGGGACAGGGGCTAAGGAGACCCAGTACTTC
TRBD1	TRBV2	TRBJ2-1	-	CASTRQGDNEQFF	TGTGCCAGCACGAGGCAGGGGGACAATGAGCAGTTCTTC
TRBD2	TRBV7-8	TRBJ2-5	few	CASSLAYSSGGKETQYF	TGTGCCAGCAGCTTAGCATATTCTAGCGGGGGTAAAGAGACCCAGTACTTC
-	TRBV19	TRBJ2-7	-	CASSIGGTGYSYEQYF	TGTGCCAGTAGCATAGGGGGGACTGGATACTCCTACGAGCAGTACTTC
TRBD2	TRBV9	TRBJ2-5	-	CASSVLAGGLETQYF	TGTGCCAGCAGCGTACTCGCGGGGGGGCTAGAGACCCAGTACTTC
-	TRBV6-5	TRBJ1-6	once	CASSYGALSYNSPLHF	TGTGCCAGCAGTTACGGGGCCCTCTCCTATAATTCACCCCTCCACTTT
-	TRBV3-1/TRBV3-2	TRBJ2-7	-	CASSHMRGYEQYF	TGTGCCAGCAGTCATATGCGGGGCTACGAGCAGTACTTC
TRBD1	TRBV7-9	TRBJ1-1	-	CASSDWTGVNTEAFF	TGTGCCAGCAGCGACTGGACAGGAGTGAACACTGAAGCTTTCTTT
TRBD2	TRBV2	TRBJ2-3	-	CASSDGTSGGKHTQYF	TGTGCCAGCAGTGATGGGACTAGCGGGGGGAAGCATACGCAGTATTTT
TRBD1	TRBV5-8	TRBJ1-4	-	CASSRTGAEKLFF	TGTGCCAGCAGCCGGACAGGGGCCGAAAAACTGTTTTTT
-	TRBV28	TRBJ1-5	once	CASTVSVSNQPQHF	TGTGCCTCCACAGTTAGCGTTAGCAATCAGCCCCAGCATTTT
-	TRBV9	TRBJ2-7	-	CASSVQGGEQYF	TGTGCCAGCAGCGTACAGGGGGGCGAGCAGTACTTC
-	TRBV21-1	TRBJ2-7	-	CASSKEGYATYEQYF	TGTGCCAGCAGCAAGGAGGGATATGCCACCTACGAGCAGTACTTC
TRBD1	TRBV11-2	TRBJ2-3	once	CASSPMAGGPDTQYF	TGTGCCAGCAGCCCGATGGCAGGGGGCCCAGATACGCAGTATTTT
TRBD1	TRBV18	TRBJ1-3	few	CASSPGTASGNTIYF	TGTGCCAGCTCACCGGGGACAGCCTCTGGAAACACCATATATTTT
-	TRBV2	TRBJ2-5	-	CASSEPFQETQYF	TGTGCCAGCAGTGAACCCTTCCAAGAGACCCAGTACTTC
-	TRBV28	TRBJ2-5	-	CASSLISGIDQETQYF	TGTGCCAGCAGTTTAATTTCGGGGATCGATCAAGAGACCCAGTACTTC
-	TRBV10-3	TRBJ2-3	-	CAISDRVGTDTQYF	TGTGCCATCAGTGACAGGGTGGGCACAGATACGCAGTATTTT
-	TRBV7-3	TRBJ1-1	-	CASSFDSMNTEAFF	TGTGCCAGCAGCTTCGACAGTATGAACACTGAAGCTTTCTTT
TRBD1	TRBV19	TRBJ2-3	-	CASSIYRGMADTQYF	TGTGCCAGTAGTATATACAGGGGAATGGCAGATACGCAGTATTTT
TRBD1	TRBV13	TRBJ1-2	-	CASRMTGSYGYTF	TGTGCCAGTCGGATGACAGGGAGCTATGGCTACACCTTC
TRBD1	TRBV19	TRBJ1-1	-	CASKEGQGINMNTEAFF	TGTGCCAGTAAGGAAGGACAGGGGATAAACATGAACACTGAAGCTTTCTTT
TRBD1	TRBV7-8	TRBJ1-3	once	CASIRDRGNTIYF	TGTGCCTCCATTAGGGACAGGGGAAACACCATATATTTT
TRBD1	TRBV7-3	TRBJ1-4	-	CASSSTGPGEKLFF	TGTGCCAGCAGCTCGACAGGGCCCGGGGAAAAACTGTTTTTT
-	TRBV19	TRBJ2-4	once	CASSISRGGRLNIQYF	TGTGCCAGTAGTATATCTCGCGGGGGCCGTTTGAACATTCAGTACTTC
-	TRBV4-1	TRBJ2-7	-	CASSQIPGQTYEQYF	TGCGCCAGCAGCCAAATCCCTGGACAGACCTACGAGCAGTACTTC
-	TRBV19	TRBJ2-7	-	CASRQGSSYEQYF	TGTGCCAGTAGACAGGGCAGCTCCTACGAGCAGTACTTC
-	TRBV3-1/TRBV3-2	TRBJ1-1	-	CASRKRTDREAFF	TGTGCCAGCAGGAAACGGACAGACAGAGAAGCTTTCTTT